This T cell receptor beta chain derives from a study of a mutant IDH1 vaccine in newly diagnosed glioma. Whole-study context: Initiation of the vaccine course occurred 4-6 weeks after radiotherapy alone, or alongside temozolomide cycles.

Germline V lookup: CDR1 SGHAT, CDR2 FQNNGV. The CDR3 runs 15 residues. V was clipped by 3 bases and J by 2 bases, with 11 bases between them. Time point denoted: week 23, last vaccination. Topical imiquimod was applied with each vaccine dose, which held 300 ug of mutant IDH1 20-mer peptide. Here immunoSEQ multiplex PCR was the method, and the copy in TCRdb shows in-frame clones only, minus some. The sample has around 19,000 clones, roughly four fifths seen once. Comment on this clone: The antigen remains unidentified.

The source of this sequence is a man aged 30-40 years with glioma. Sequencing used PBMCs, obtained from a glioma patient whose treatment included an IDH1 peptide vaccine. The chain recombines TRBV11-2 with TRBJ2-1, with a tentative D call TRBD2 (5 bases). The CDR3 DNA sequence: TGTGCCAGCAGCTTTTACACTAGTCCCTACAATGAGCAGTTCTTC. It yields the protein CASSFYTSPYNEQFF.